Sequencing of this T cell receptor (beta chain) was carried out in a study of vaccination effects on CD4 cells after COVID-19. Study-wide results and caveats: Convalescents showed post-vaccine spike-reactive clones that were mainly new vaccine-induced clones. Convalescent patients numbered few in the study; early post-infection timepoints were missing entirely. Clones induced by infection and by vaccine showed marked clonal contraction late after vaccination.

The ViraFEST assay expanded antigen-specific CD4+ T cells with viral peptide pools before sequencing. It was after 10 days of culture that CD4+ T cells were isolated. The individual was infected with SARS-CoV-2 between March and December 2020, as confirmed by PCR. The table came from immunoSEQ multiplex PCR; TCRdb's copy has only in-frame clones and leaves some out. The sample holds about 70,000 clones, around 70% seen once. On this clone itself: What it binds is not known.

The CDR3 runs 17 residues. Per germline, CDR1 SGHVS and CDR2 FQNEAQ. V was shortened by 5 bases and J by 2 bases, with 18 bases between the two germline ends. This sequence originates from a human donor who had a prior SARS-CoV-2 infection. The chain has TRBV7-8 and TRBJ1-4; the D gene is possibly TRBD1 (5 bases). Sequencing used CD4+ T cells from PBMCs cultured with HIV peptides, obtained before COVID-19 vaccination. As to subset: HIV-1 Nef peptide pool negative control/reference culture. CDR3 region: CASSRGQGSSTNEKLFF. The CDR3 DNA reads as TGTGCCAGCAGCAGAGGACAAGGAAGTTCTACTAATGAAAAACTGTTTTTT.